These T cell receptor beta chains were read from a single sample in a study of blood T cell repertoires in COVID-19. Measured with immunoSEQ multiplex PCR; TCRdb has only the in-frame clones, and not every one. The sample lists 50,000 to 70,000 clones, about four fifths occurring once. The sample taken for sequencing was peripheral blood. These receptors originate from an elderly man with COVID-19, enrolled during active disease. CDR3s include the opening cysteine and the closing phenylalanine or tryptophan. The D gene is left open where the match is weak. Clone size is given for some rows only: seen once, a few or many times, or a class if the clone is expanded.

size: NA; J: TRBJ2-3; D: TRBD1; length: 15; V: TRBV5-1; DNA: TGCGCCAGCAGCTCACAGGGGCATAGCACAGATACGCAGTATTTT; CDR3: CASSSQGHSTDTQYF
size: NA; J: TRBJ2-4; D: NA; length: 12; V: TRBV6-2/TRBV6-3; DNA: TGTGCCAGCAGTTACTCATGGGCCATTCAGTACTTC; CDR3: CASSYSWAIQYF
size: NA; J: TRBJ2-1; D: NA; length: 20; V: TRBV4-3; DNA: TGCGCCAGCAGCCAAGATAGGGTTACGAGGGAGTCCTATTATTACAATGAGCAGTTCTTC; CDR3: CASSQDRVTRESYYYNEQFF
size: NA; J: TRBJ1-4; D: TRBD1; length: 15; V: TRBV15; DNA: TGTGCCACCAGCAGTCTGGGGACAGATGTTGAAAAACTGTTTTTT; CDR3: CATSSLGTDVEKLFF
size: NA; J: TRBJ1-5; D: TRBD1; length: 15; V: TRBV7-9; DNA: TGTGCCAGCAGCAACGGACAGGGTCTGTATCAGCCCCAGCATTTT; CDR3: CASSNGQGLYQPQHF
size: once; J: TRBJ1-5; D: TRBD1; length: 15; V: TRBV6-5; DNA: TGTGCCAGCGCCCTGGACCGGACAGGGAATCAGCCCCAGCATTTT; CDR3: CASALDRTGNQPQHF
size: NA; J: TRBJ2-1; D: TRBD2; length: 15; V: TRBV7-2; DNA: TGTGCCAGCAGCCCGCCCGGGACTAGGAACAATGAGCAGTTCTTC; CDR3: CASSPPGTRNNEQFF
size: NA; J: TRBJ2-7; D: TRBD1; length: 14; V: TRBV7-9; DNA: TGTGCCAGCAAACCCGGGACAGTTTCCTACGAGCAGTACTTC; CDR3: CASKPGTVSYEQYF
size: NA; J: TRBJ2-1; D: TRBD1; length: 15; V: TRBV9; DNA: TGTGCCAGCAGCGCACAGGGGGTCACCTACAATGAGCAGTTCTTC; CDR3: CASSAQGVTYNEQFF
size: NA; J: TRBJ1-2; D: NA; length: 14; V: TRBV19; DNA: TGTGCCAGTAGTATCACAGAACCATCCTATGGCTACACCTTC; CDR3: CASSITEPSYGYTF
size: few; J: TRBJ1-2; D: TRBD1; length: 17; V: TRBV29-1; DNA: TGCAGCGTTGACGTAGGAACAGGGGGCAAGGGAGACTATGGCTACACCTTC; CDR3: CSVDVGTGGKGDYGYTF
size: NA; J: TRBJ1-1; D: TRBD1; length: 17; V: TRBV6-2/TRBV6-3; DNA: TGTGCCAGCAGCCAAACGCGGGGACAGGGGGCGGACACTGAAGCTTTCTTT; CDR3: CASSQTRGQGADTEAFF
size: NA; J: TRBJ2-7; D: NA; length: 15; V: TRBV7-2; DNA: TGTGCCAGCAGCTTAGTAGGGGTCAGGATCCACGAGCAGTACTTC; CDR3: CASSLVGVRIHEQYF
size: NA; J: TRBJ1-5; D: NA; length: 13; V: TRBV11-2; DNA: TGTGCCAGCAGCTTAATTCCGGATCAGCCCCAGCATTTT; CDR3: CASSLIPDQPQHF
size: NA; J: TRBJ1-2; D: NA; length: 13; V: TRBV7-2; DNA: TGTGCCAGCAGCTTAAGCCCCTACTATGGCTACACCTTC; CDR3: CASSLSPYYGYTF
size: NA; J: TRBJ1-1; D: TRBD1; length: 14; V: TRBV18; DNA: TGTGCCAGCTCAACCAGGGGGGAGGCCACTGAAGCTTTCTTT; CDR3: CASSTRGEATEAFF
size: once; J: TRBJ2-5; D: NA; length: 15; V: TRBV3-1/TRBV3-2; DNA: TGTGCCAGCAGCCTTCGCGGATCCGGTGGGGAGACCCAGTACTTC; CDR3: CASSLRGSGGETQYF
size: NA; J: TRBJ1-6; D: NA; length: 11; V: TRBV30; DNA: TGTGCCTGGAGCCTGAATTCACCCCTCCACTTT; CDR3: CAWSLNSPLHF
size: NA; J: TRBJ2-3; D: NA; length: 14; V: TRBV5-1; DNA: TGCGCCAGCAGCTTGGACAGTCTCACAGATACGCAGTATTTT; CDR3: CASSLDSLTDTQYF
size: NA; J: TRBJ1-5; D: TRBD1; length: 16; V: TRBV6-5; DNA: TGTGCCAGCAGTTCAACAGGGGGGAGTAGCAATCAGCCCCAGCATTTT; CDR3: CASSSTGGSSNQPQHF
size: NA; J: TRBJ1-2; D: TRBD1; length: 14; V: TRBV5-4; DNA: TGTGCCAGCAGCTCGGACAGGGGGAGGTATGGCTACACCTTC; CDR3: CASSSDRGRYGYTF
size: once; J: TRBJ2-5; D: TRBD2; length: 15; V: TRBV24-1; DNA: TGTGCCACCAGTGAAGCGGGGATGTACCAAGAGACCCAGTACTTC; CDR3: CATSEAGMYQETQYF
size: NA; J: TRBJ1-4; D: TRBD1; length: 16; V: TRBV18; DNA: TGTGCCAGCTCACCACCTAAGGAGGGGGCAGGAGAAAAACTGTTTTTT; CDR3: CASSPPKEGAGEKLFF
size: NA; J: TRBJ1-5; D: TRBD1; length: 14; V: TRBV5-1; DNA: TGCGCCAGCAGCGTAGGACAGGGGGATCAGCCCCAGCATTTT; CDR3: CASSVGQGDQPQHF
size: few; J: TRBJ1-1; D: TRBD1; length: 15; V: TRBV29-1; DNA: TGCAGCGTCGCCGGGACAGGGCGATTGAACACTGAAGCTTTCTTT; CDR3: CSVAGTGRLNTEAFF
size: few; J: TRBJ1-2; D: TRBD1; length: 16; V: TRBV5-4; DNA: TGTGCCAGCAGACCGGGACAGGGGGCGATTAGCTATGGCTACACCTTC; CDR3: CASRPGQGAISYGYTF